A selection of T cell receptor beta chains follows, all from one sample in a study of cytomegalovirus exposure and HLA in healthy donors. Libraries were prepared by immunoSEQ multiplex PCR; TCRdb keeps only in-frame clonotypes and omits some of them. Among about 140,000 clones listed, around 80% were seen once. The sequencing input was PBMCs. Every receptor here comes from a female donor in good health and CMV-seronegative. Both conserved end residues are part of each CDR3. Each record gives: V gene, CDR3 protein.

TRBV4-1 CASSQEGAVDQPQHF
TRBV14 CASSTGTGFFYEQYF
TRBV2 CASSSGPTEYQETQYF
TRBV6-5 CASSRDRNQPQHF
TRBV9 CASSVRDLPDTQYF
TRBV4-1 CASSQPDRGVGYTF
TRBV7-9 CASRSGRGLQYF
TRBV4-1 CASSQDHPGTGGYNEQFF
TRBV30 CAWSRTLDMNTEAFF
TRBV4-2 CASSLLGLAGESTDTQYF
TRBV28 CASSFPRRGVMNTGELFF
TRBV7-2 CASSLVGQGYEQYF
TRBV6-1 CASSDPGRDYYGYTF
TRBV28 CASHSDQPQHF
TRBV4-2 CASSQERQGYEQYF
TRBV27 CASSPKIQPIYEQYF
TRBV5-1 CASRRLAGDREQFF
TRBV19 CASSPLRQGGSYEQYF
TRBV27 CASSQTLSYEQYF
TRBV19 CASSIDIANEQFF
TRBV28 CASSPPGQVTEAFF
TRBV28 CASSEDSMILAEQYF
TRBV15 CATSRARGAYEQYF
TRBV10-3 CAISEGQGANTEAFF
TRBV28 CASSPSQGPNTEAFF
TRBV28 CASSFGLGGSYWTDTQYF
TRBV29-1 CSGGGGDMGLAGVLSYNEQFF
TRBV5-1 CASSSLAGSPTDTQYF
TRBV28 CASTSGVKGNTIYF
TRBV29-1 CSACDRDNTEAFF
TRBV11-3 CASSLSTSGSHDEQFF
TRBV29-1 CSVDQATDQETQYF
TRBV11-3 CASSLSGGFTNEQFF
TRBV9 CASSVGLAGGEQFF
TRBV2 CASSRTSGSASGQETQYF
TRBV30 CAWGQGATSGNTIYF
TRBV5-8 CASSTDRDPYYEQYF
TRBV6-5 CASSPQGAGNEQFF
TRBV18 CASSPRLAEETQYF
TRBV6-5 CASSISGSGNTEAFF
TRBV7-3 CASSSQGANTEAFF
TRBV2 CASSEALEGPYNEQFF
TRBV30 CAWSGRETGNTIYF
TRBV28 CASSLIGMAGGGRFEQYF
TRBV15 CATSRKGGQLVNQPQHF
TRBV19 CASSRGLASDTQYF
TRBV2 CASSGGYSNQPQHF
TRBV28 CASSLYRGETQYF
TRBV2 CASSVERSSYNEQFF
TRBV18 CASSPVQNTEAFF
TRBV5-1 CASSLALGTSASYNEQFF
TRBV19 CASTIAGTGAYEQYF